What follows describes a single T cell receptor (beta chain). It has no known antigen specificity. No base-level quality is on record; no much larger clone is a single base apart. The Qiagen DNeasy kit was used to extract genomic DNA both from unsorted PBMCs and from the negatively selected CD4+ and CD8+ fractions. Amplification of TCR beta CDR3 regions was done by immunoSEQ multiplex PCR with primers that anneal to V and J segments. Amplification bias was minimized using a synthetic immune receptor repertoire, and residual bias was removed computationally after sequencing. As for the original processing: Repertoire diversity was quantified as the Shannon entropy index using custom Python scripts. Unsorted, CD4+ and CD8+ repertoires were analyzed separately, except in combined analyses where CD4+ and CD8+ sequences were merged in silico. A clone counted as expanded when the clone's frequency after treatment rose at least 2-fold relative to C1D1, and clones undetected at baseline were given a pseudocount of 0.5. Singleton clones were defined as clones with 0 or 1 copy at C1D1, and non-singleton clones were defined as clones with 2 or more copies. Clones expanded in unsorted samples were annotated as CD4+, CD8+ or unknown by matching protein sequences in sorted samples from the same patient. Wilcoxon tests on paired samples were used to test diversity changes from C1D1 to C4D1. Entries here come from immuneACCESS through TCRdb and include only in-frame sequences with V and J called. Some clones fail to appear in such tables; in the studies checked, an unresolved V gene covers under half of the shortfall, and the cause of the remainder is unknown. V, J and clone size are those of that table, while D and trimming were read from the DNA. Recorded for this sample are some 30,000 clones; about 76% of them occurred a single time. The ten largest account for over 2.5% of the sample.

Cut back by 4 bases and 12 bases, the V and J ends lie 19 bases apart. As encoded in the germline V gene, CDR1 is KGHSH while CDR2 is LQKENI. The CDR3, cysteine through phenylalanine, is 14 amino acids long. The read is trimmed to its CDR3 DNA, 42 bases read in frame from base 1. These data come from a study of PD-1 blockade in classical Hodgkin lymphoma (dated by TCRdb to 2018 to 2020). In the study overall: Nivolumab dosing was 3 mg/kg intravenously every 2 weeks, continuing until either disease progression or unacceptable toxicity. A peripheral blood immune signature of response to PD-1 blockade in classical Hodgkin lymphoma was defined using TCR beta sequencing and CyTOF.

The time point label, as the study defines it: cycle 2 day 1 (C2D1) of nivolumab. Relapse after autologous stem cell transplantation had occurred in all trial patients, and cohorts A, B and C were distinguished by prior brentuximab vedotin exposure. The trial cohort included 55 to 65 patients with relapsed/refractory classical Hodgkin lymphoma, and each patient had a best overall response of complete response, partial response or progressive disease. Single-agent nivolumab was administered to trial patients in the multi-cohort phase II CheckMate 205 trial. Best overall response was determined by an independent review committee according to the 2007 International Working Group response criteria. Trial PBMCs were collected just before the start of nivolumab (C1D1) and during therapy at cycle 2 day 1 and cycle 4 day 1. Peripheral blood was collected in 8 mL Vacutainer Cell Preparation Tubes, from which PBMCs were isolated by centrifugation and then cryopreserved.

Study-wide findings and limitations: By C4D1, a significant rise was seen in CD4+ TCR diversity but not in CD8+ TCR diversity (p=0.0027 vs p=0.16), and the rise was most apparent among complete responders (p=0.02). Lower diversity was seen in patients whose nivolumab began less than 1 year after ASCT, and these patients were left out of later analyses so that immune reconstitution would not confound the results. The study covered only a single clinical trial cohort, and the causes of the repertoire differences, possibly disease activity or prior therapy, were still not defined. Newly diagnosed patients were reported to have lower baseline TCR diversity than healthy donors, and relapsed/refractory patients were reported to have lower baseline TCR diversity still. Baseline diversity similar to that of newly diagnosed patients was observed in trial patients achieving complete response, whereas significantly lower diversity was observed in partial responders and progressors.

The source is a human donor with classical Hodgkin lymphoma. The chain couples TRBV18 to TRBJ2-1; the D segment may tentatively be TRBD1 or TRBD2, each giving 5 matched bases. The sequences come from peripheral blood mononuclear cells (PBMCs), collected before the second cycle of nivolumab. The CDR3 sequence is CASSQIRSSGGQFF. The nucleotides are TGTGCCAGCTCACAAATACGCTCTTCTGGGGGGCAGTTCTTC.